A single sample is the source of the 16 T cell receptor beta chains below, sequenced in a study of T-cell reconstitution after alpha-beta-depleted transplantation in children. Unique molecular identifiers were used to barcode this TCRbeta library. TCRdb recomputed calls from the PCR reads with MiXCR, one row per CDR3 protein. The sample holds about 540,000 distinct CDR3 sequences, about 18% seen once. The specimen comprised PBMCs from the stem cell graft donor, sampled from the stem cell graft. These TCRs come from a human donor who donated a stem cell graft to a child with acute lymphoblastic leukemia.

This clonotype was seen only a few times. The rearrangement links TRBV9 to TRBJ1-1; no reliable D call. Germline lookup yields CDR1 SGDLS and CDR2 YYNGEE. V was cut by 0 bases and J by 2 bases, with 5 bases left in between. The CDR3 has 13 residues. CDR3 in amino acids: CASSVEGNTEAFF. The CDR3 DNA follows: TGTGCCAGCAGCGTAGAGGGAAACACTGAAGCTTTCTTT.

The gene calls are TRBV27 and TRBJ1-1; a weak D match, TRBD1 (6 bases). The CDR3 sequence is 14 residues long. Germline CDR1 MNHEY, CDR2 SMNVEV (reference sequence). Trimming cost V 6 bases and J 1 base, with 12 bases left between them. CDR3 protein: CASSMRGGNTEAFF. CDR3 sequence (DNA): TGTGCCAGCAGCATGAGGGGGGGGAACACTGAAGCTTTCTTT.

This clonotype was counted only a few times. This chain links TRBV7-8 with TRBJ1-3, with D maybe TRBD1 (6 bases). The CDR3 length is 15 residues. Germline values: CDR1 SGHVS, CDR2 FQNEAQ. The V end was cut by 5 bases, the J end by 2 bases, with 13 bases between. CDR3 sequence reads: CASSPYRGPGNTIYF. CDR3 coding DNA: TGTGCCAGCAGCCCCTACCGGGGGCCTGGAAACACCATATATTTT.

This chain uses TRBV3-1 with TRBJ2-3, with D uncertain. The CDR3 has 12 residues. Deletions cut 1 base from V and 7 bases from J, with 6 bases between. Per the germline V gene, CDR1 is LGHDT and CDR2 is YNNKEL (reference sequence). The CDR3 DNA reads TGTGCCAGCAGCCAAGTCGAAAATACGCAGTATTTT. It codes for CASSQVENTQYF.

This clonotype was picked up a small number of times. This sequence joins TRBV2 and TRBJ2-2; possible D gene TRBD1, 5 bases. The ends were cut back, 4 bases at V and 1 base at J, with 7 bases in the middle. From germline, CDR1 is SNHLY and CDR2 FYNNEI. This CDR3 has 14 amino acids. CDR3 sequence reads: CASSGGRNTGELFF. DNA of the CDR3: TGTGCCAGCAGTGGGGGCAGGAACACCGGGGAGCTGTTTTTT.

This clonotype came up a few times. The chain joins TRBV5-1 to TRBJ2-4; 7 bases align to TRBD2. The J segment lost 2 bases and the V segment lost 3 bases, leaving 8 bases of the junction unmatched. The CDR3 totals 16 residues. Germline V CDR1 and CDR2: SGHRS, YFSETQ. The CDR3: CASSWGGITSKNIQYF. In DNA form, the CDR3 reads TGCGCCAGCAGCTGGGGGGGGATTACATCCAAAAACATTCAGTACTTC.

The chain couples TRBV7-8 to TRBJ2-7; D is ambiguous. Between the trimmed V and J ends, which lost 7 bases and 0 bases, there was a span of 13 bases. Germline V CDR1 and CDR2: SGHVS, FQNEAQ. This CDR3 contains 14 residues. DNA of the CDR3: TGTGCCAGCACCGGCCGAGCGAACTCCTACGAGCAGTACTTC. It is translated as CASTGRANSYEQYF. Using reference TRBV7-8 and TRBJ2-7 for the parts outside the CDR3, the full variable domain is GAGVSQSPRYKVAKRGQDVALRCDPISGHVSLFWYQQALGQGPEFLTYFQNEAQLDKSGLPSDRFFAERPEGSVSTLKIQRTQQEDSAVYLCASTGRANSYEQYFGPGTRLTVT.

About this clonotype: Because the CDR3 is missing its conserved closing phenylalanine or tryptophan, this is likely a read error. The rearrangement joins TRBV5-1 to TRBJ2-1; 14 positions match TRBD2. Germline CDR1 reads SGHRS; CDR2 reads YFSETQ. Trimming at V came to 0 bases and at J to 8 bases, leaving 7 bases not matched to a gene. The CDR3 runs 17 residues. The CDR3 region is CASSLVTSGRAGDEQFL. The CDR3 region has the DNA TGCGCCAGCAGCTTGGTGACTAGCGGGAGGGCCGGGGATGAGCAGTTCCTC.

The chain recombines TRBV27 with TRBJ2-2; TRBD1 agrees at 7 bases. This CDR3 comprises 18 residues. CDR1 MNHEY and CDR2 SMNVEV come from the germline V gene (reference sequence). The junction had 11 bases not matched to a gene; V was cut back by 2 bases and J by 2 bases. CDR3 nucleotide sequence: TGTGCCAGCAGTTTAATTGGGCCCCAGGGGGTTAACACCGGGGAGCTGTTTTTT. It is translated as CASSLIGPQGVNTGELFF.

The sample holds a few counts of this clonotype. The chain employs TRBV29-1 and TRBJ2-1, with TRBD2 matching 8 bases. The CDR3 loop spans 14 amino acids. V shed 2 bases, J shed 0 bases, and the junction held 0 bases outside the gene matches. Germline CDR1 reads SQVTM; CDR2 reads ANQGSEA. The CDR3: CSVETSGSYNEQFF. The DNA for the CDR3 is TGCAGCGTTGAAACTAGCGGCTCCTACAATGAGCAGTTCTTC.

This clonotype was seen a handful of times. The chain uses TRBV28 and TRBJ2-3; 8 bases map to TRBD1. Trimming took 4 bases from V and 6 from J; bases not matched to a gene: 6. Germline V gene data show CDR1 as MDHEN and CDR2 as SYDVKM. There are 14 residues in the CDR3. The CDR3 sequence is CASSSYRTGDTQYF. CDR3 DNA sequence: TGTGCCAGCAGTTCCTACAGGACAGGGGATACGCAGTATTTT.

The V call is TRBV28, the J call TRBJ2-3; 11 positions match TRBD2. The CDR3 is 19 amino acids. The germline gives CDR1 MDHEN, CDR2 SYDVKM. The J segment lost 2 bases and the V segment lost 4 bases, leaving 14 bases of the junction unmatched. The CDR3 protein is CASSSAYFGTSGNTDTQYF. The CDR3 DNA follows: TGTGCCAGCAGTTCAGCATACTTCGGGACTAGCGGAAACACAGATACGCAGTATTTT.

V is TRBV5-1 and J is TRBJ1-1; 9 bases are a match to TRBD1. The V and J ends lost 0 bases and 0 bases, in that order; junction bases with no gene match: 3. Germline assignment: CDR1 SGHRS and CDR2 YFSETQ. The length of the CDR3 is 16 residues. CDR3 residues: CASSLDGQGLNTEAFF. CDR3 DNA: TGCGCCAGCAGCTTGGATGGACAGGGGTTGAACACTGAAGCTTTCTTT.

This clonotype was recorded a few times. The rearrangement links TRBV12-3 or TRBV12-4 to TRBJ2-7; the D is unclear. The CDR3 has 16 residues. V lost 2 bases to trimming and J lost 3 bases, with 17 bases between them. The CDR3 DNA reads as TGTGCCAGCAGTTTAAGTCCGGATTGGGATTTCTACGAGCAGTACTTC. Its translation is CASSLSPDWDFYEQYF.

This chain links TRBV12-3 or TRBV12-4 with TRBJ2-7; 7 bases are a match to TRBD1. Trimming at V came to 6 bases and at J to 3 bases, leaving 11 bases not matched to a gene. The CDR3 has 15 residues. The CDR3 region is CASSDRQGLGYEQYF. Written as DNA, the CDR3 is TGTGCCAGCAGCGACAGACAGGGTCTGGGCTACGAGCAGTACTTC.

This clonotype was seen more than once but under ten times. One junction end does not reproduce the germline sequence, and a read error may be involved. The chain employs TRBV29-1 and TRBJ1-5; maybe TRBD1 (5 bases). Germline values: CDR1 SQVTM, CDR2 ANQGSEA. The CDR3 loop spans 13 amino acids. The CDR3 coding sequence is TGCAGCGTTGAAGATGGGGCAGGTCAGGCCCAGCATTTT. Encoded protein: CSVEDGAGQAQHF.